This T cell receptor beta chain came from a study of technical replicates of blood from several donors. This table comes from immunoSEQ multiplex PCR, and its TCRdb copy is limited to in-frame clones, with some not included. The sample contains 80,000 to 100,000 clones, around 95% of which appear only once. The specimen sequenced was T cells isolated from PBMCs. The TCR comes from a human donor in good health.

This CDR3 reads CASSPGTRQPQHF. CDR3 bases: TGTGCCAGTAGTCCCGGGACTCGTCAGCCCCAGCATTTT. The chain links TRBV19 to TRBJ1-5; TRBD1 might be the D (5 bases). This CDR3 spans 13 amino acids. The germline V gene has CDR1 LNHDA and CDR2 SQIVND (reference sequence). V dropped 5 bases and J dropped 6 bases, with 11 bases sitting between them.